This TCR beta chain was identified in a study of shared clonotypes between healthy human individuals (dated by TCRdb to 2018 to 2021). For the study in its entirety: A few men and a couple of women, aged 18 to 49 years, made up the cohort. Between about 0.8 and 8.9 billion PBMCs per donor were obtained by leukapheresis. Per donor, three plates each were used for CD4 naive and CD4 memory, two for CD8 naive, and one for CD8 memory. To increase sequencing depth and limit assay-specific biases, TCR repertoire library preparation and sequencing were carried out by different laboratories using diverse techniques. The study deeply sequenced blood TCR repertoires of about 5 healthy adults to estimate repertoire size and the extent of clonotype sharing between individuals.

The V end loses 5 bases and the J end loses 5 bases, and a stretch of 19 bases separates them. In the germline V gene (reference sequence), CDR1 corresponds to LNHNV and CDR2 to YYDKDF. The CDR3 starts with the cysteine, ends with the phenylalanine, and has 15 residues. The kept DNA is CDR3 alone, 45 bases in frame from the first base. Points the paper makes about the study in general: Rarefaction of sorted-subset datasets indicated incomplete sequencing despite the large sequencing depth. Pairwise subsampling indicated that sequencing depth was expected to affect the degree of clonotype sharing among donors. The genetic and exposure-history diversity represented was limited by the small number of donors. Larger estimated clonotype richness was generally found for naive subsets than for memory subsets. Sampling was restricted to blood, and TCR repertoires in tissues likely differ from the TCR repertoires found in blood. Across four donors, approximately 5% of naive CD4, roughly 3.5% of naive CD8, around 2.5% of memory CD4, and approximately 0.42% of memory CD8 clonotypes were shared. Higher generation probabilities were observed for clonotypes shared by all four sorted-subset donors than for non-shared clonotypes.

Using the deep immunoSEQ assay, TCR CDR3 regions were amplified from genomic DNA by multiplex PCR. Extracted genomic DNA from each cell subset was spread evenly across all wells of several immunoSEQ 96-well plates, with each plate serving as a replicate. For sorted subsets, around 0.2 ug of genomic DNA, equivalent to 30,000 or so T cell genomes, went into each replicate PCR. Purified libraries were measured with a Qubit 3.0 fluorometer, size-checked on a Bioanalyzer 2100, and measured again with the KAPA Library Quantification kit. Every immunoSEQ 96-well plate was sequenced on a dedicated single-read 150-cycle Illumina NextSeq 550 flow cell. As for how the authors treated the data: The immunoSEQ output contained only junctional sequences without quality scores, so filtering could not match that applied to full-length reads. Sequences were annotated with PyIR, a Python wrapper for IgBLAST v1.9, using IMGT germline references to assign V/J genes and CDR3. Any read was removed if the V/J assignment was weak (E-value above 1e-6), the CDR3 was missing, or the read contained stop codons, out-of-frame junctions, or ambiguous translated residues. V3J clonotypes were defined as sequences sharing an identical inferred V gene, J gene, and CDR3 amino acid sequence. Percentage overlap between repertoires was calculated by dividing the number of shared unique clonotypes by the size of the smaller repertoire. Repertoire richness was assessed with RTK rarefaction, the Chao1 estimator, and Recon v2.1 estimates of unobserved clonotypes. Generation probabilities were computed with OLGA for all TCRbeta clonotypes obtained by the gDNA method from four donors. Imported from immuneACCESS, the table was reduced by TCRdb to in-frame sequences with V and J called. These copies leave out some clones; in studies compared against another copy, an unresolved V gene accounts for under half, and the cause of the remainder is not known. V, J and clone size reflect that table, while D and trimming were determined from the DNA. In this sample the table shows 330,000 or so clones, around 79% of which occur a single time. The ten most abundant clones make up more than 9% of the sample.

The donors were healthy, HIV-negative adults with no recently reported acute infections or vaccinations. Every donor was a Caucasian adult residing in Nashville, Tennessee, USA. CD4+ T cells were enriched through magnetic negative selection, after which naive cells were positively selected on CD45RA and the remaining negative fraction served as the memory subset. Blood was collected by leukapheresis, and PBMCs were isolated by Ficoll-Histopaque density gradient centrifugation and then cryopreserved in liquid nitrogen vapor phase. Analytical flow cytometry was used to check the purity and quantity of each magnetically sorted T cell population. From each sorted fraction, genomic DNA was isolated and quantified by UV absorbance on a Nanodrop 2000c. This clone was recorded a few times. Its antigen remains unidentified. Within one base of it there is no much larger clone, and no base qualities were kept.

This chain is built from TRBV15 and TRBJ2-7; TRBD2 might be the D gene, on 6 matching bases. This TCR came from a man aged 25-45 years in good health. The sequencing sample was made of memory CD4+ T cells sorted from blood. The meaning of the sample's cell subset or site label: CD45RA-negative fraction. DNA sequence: TGTGCCACCAGCGGGGGGACCCGGGGGAGCGACGAGCAGTACTTC. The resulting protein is CATSGGTRGSDEQYF. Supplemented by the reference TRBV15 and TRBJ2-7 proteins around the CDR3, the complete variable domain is DAMVIQNPRYQVTQFGKPVTLSCSQTLNHNVMYWYQQKSSQAPKLLFHYYDKDFNNEADTPDNFQSRRPNTSFCFLDIRSPGLGDTAMYLCATSGGTRGSDEQYFGPGTRLTVT.